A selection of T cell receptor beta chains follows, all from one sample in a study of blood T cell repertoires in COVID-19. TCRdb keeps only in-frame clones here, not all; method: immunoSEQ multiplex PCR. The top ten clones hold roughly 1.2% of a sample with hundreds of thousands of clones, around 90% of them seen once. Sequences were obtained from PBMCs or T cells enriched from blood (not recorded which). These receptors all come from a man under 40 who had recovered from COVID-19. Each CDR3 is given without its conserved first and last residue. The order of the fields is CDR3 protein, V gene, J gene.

CDR3aa: ASSRIISGVSGYT; v_gene: TRBV7-9; j_gene: TRBJ1-2
CDR3aa: ASRGTSTAYEQY; v_gene: TRBV28; j_gene: TRBJ2-7
CDR3aa: ASRLGTREQY; v_gene: TRBV27; j_gene: TRBJ2-7
CDR3aa: ASSPIGQGIQPQH; v_gene: TRBV18; j_gene: TRBJ1-5
CDR3aa: ASSFGQGDEDTQY; v_gene: TRBV5-8; j_gene: TRBJ2-3
CDR3aa: AWSVRSGAYNEQF; v_gene: TRBV30; j_gene: TRBJ2-1
CDR3aa: ASSPGTPTYNEQF; v_gene: TRBV18; j_gene: TRBJ2-1
CDR3aa: ASSYSTGSNQPQH; v_gene: TRBV6-5; j_gene: TRBJ1-5
CDR3aa: ASSRDPGDQPQH; v_gene: TRBV6-5; j_gene: TRBJ1-5
CDR3aa: ASSLAKNLLAGRSYEQY; v_gene: TRBV11-2; j_gene: TRBJ2-7
CDR3aa: ASSPLGAGNGQPQH; v_gene: TRBV27; j_gene: TRBJ1-5
CDR3aa: ATSRRETDTQY; v_gene: TRBV24-1; j_gene: TRBJ2-3
CDR3aa: ASRYRGRDTEAF; v_gene: TRBV7-8; j_gene: TRBJ1-1
CDR3aa: ALRTATSYNSPLH; v_gene: TRBV30; j_gene: TRBJ1-6
CDR3aa: ASSLVVVGQGGAYGYT; v_gene: TRBV11-2; j_gene: TRBJ1-2
CDR3aa: ASSGGDRGGLGYT; v_gene: TRBV9; j_gene: TRBJ1-2
CDR3aa: ASSTRTSGRAVNEQF; v_gene: TRBV19; j_gene: TRBJ2-1
CDR3aa: ASSLGLAGSYEQY; v_gene: TRBV11-2; j_gene: TRBJ2-7
CDR3aa: ASSRGLNNEQF; v_gene: TRBV18; j_gene: TRBJ2-1
CDR3aa: ASSSEQGLNTEAF; v_gene: TRBV7-2; j_gene: TRBJ1-1
CDR3aa: ASSAFDWPQGQVNTEAF; v_gene: TRBV27; j_gene: TRBJ1-1
CDR3aa: ASRAGTGFTDTQY; v_gene: TRBV5-4; j_gene: TRBJ2-3
CDR3aa: ASTSPRPGQSFNYGYT; v_gene: TRBV19; j_gene: TRBJ1-2
CDR3aa: ASRIPGVYEQY; v_gene: TRBV28; j_gene: TRBJ2-7
CDR3aa: ATTPPLFLAEGPYEQY; v_gene: TRBV24-1; j_gene: TRBJ2-7
CDR3aa: ASRASYEQY; v_gene: TRBV28; j_gene: TRBJ2-7
CDR3aa: ASSRREGNYNEQF; v_gene: TRBV5-5; j_gene: TRBJ2-1
CDR3aa: AWTRDRSDYGYT; v_gene: TRBV30; j_gene: TRBJ1-2
CDR3aa: ASSEYRGLGTEAF; v_gene: TRBV7-8; j_gene: TRBJ1-1
CDR3aa: ASSTRDRSTGELF; v_gene: TRBV6-5; j_gene: TRBJ2-2
CDR3aa: ASRGDRTNYGYT; v_gene: TRBV2; j_gene: TRBJ1-2
CDR3aa: ASSVGGGNTEAF; v_gene: TRBV27; j_gene: TRBJ1-1
CDR3aa: ASTPDRGETQY; v_gene: TRBV6-4; j_gene: TRBJ2-5
CDR3aa: ASSLTQSYNEQF; v_gene: TRBV7-2; j_gene: TRBJ2-1
CDR3aa: ASSLVAGSNQETQY; v_gene: TRBV5-5; j_gene: TRBJ2-5
CDR3aa: ASSQGGGRDFFAEAF; v_gene: TRBV3-1/TRBV3-2; j_gene: TRBJ1-1
CDR3aa: AWSLQGHTIY; v_gene: TRBV30; j_gene: TRBJ1-3
CDR3aa: ASSSSYGYT; v_gene: TRBV7-9; j_gene: TRBJ1-2
CDR3aa: ARTTGGFTDTQY; v_gene: TRBV4-3; j_gene: TRBJ2-3
CDR3aa: ACDKNTGELF; v_gene: TRBV30; j_gene: TRBJ2-2
CDR3aa: ASTLRRDLAYEQY; v_gene: TRBV6-5; j_gene: TRBJ2-7
CDR3aa: ASSEGQGDEQY; v_gene: TRBV2; j_gene: TRBJ2-7
CDR3aa: ASSYSGLAGHNEQF; v_gene: TRBV6-2/TRBV6-3; j_gene: TRBJ2-1
CDR3aa: ASSQVKPQGVGELF; v_gene: TRBV3-1/TRBV3-2; j_gene: TRBJ2-2
CDR3aa: ASGSTGFKNIQY; v_gene: TRBV27; j_gene: TRBJ2-4
CDR3aa: ASSQNPGLENTGELF; v_gene: TRBV9; j_gene: TRBJ2-2
CDR3aa: ASSLVGRGASYEQY; v_gene: TRBV11-2; j_gene: TRBJ2-7
CDR3aa: ASSLDGRASGNTIY; v_gene: TRBV11-2; j_gene: TRBJ1-3
CDR3aa: ASSDPGQNNSPLH; v_gene: TRBV2; j_gene: TRBJ1-6
CDR3aa: ASSQDRDYHYGYT; v_gene: TRBV4-3; j_gene: TRBJ1-2
CDR3aa: SGILAGGPYNEQF; v_gene: TRBV29-1; j_gene: TRBJ2-1
CDR3aa: ASGGTALRNYGYT; v_gene: TRBV2; j_gene: TRBJ1-2
CDR3aa: ASSQESWTSGRVGYNEQF; v_gene: TRBV14; j_gene: TRBJ2-1
CDR3aa: ARYPVGGAYGYT; v_gene: TRBV2; j_gene: TRBJ1-2
CDR3aa: ASSLSGSTQAF; v_gene: TRBV13; j_gene: TRBJ1-1
CDR3aa: ASSGLAGSYEQY; v_gene: TRBV5-4; j_gene: TRBJ2-7
CDR3aa: ASSQARLGRRTNEKLF; v_gene: TRBV4-1; j_gene: TRBJ1-4
CDR3aa: ASRGPTADGYT; v_gene: TRBV12-3/TRBV12-4; j_gene: TRBJ1-2
CDR3aa: ASSNPGQNNEQF; v_gene: TRBV5-1; j_gene: TRBJ2-1